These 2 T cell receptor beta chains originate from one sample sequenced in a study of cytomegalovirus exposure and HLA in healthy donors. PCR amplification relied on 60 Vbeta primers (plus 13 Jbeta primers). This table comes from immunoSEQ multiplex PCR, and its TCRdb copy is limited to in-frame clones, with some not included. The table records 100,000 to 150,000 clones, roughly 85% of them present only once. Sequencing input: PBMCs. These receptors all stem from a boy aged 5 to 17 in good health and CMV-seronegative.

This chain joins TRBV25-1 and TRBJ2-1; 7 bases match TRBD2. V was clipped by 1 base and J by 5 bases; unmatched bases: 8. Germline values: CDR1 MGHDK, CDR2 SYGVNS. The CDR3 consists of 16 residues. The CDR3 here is CASSEFAGRLNNEQFF. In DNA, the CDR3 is TGTGCCAGCAGTGAATTTGCCGGGAGGTTGAACAATGAGCAGTTCTTC. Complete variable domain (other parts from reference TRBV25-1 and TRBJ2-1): EADIYQTPRYLVIGTGKKITLECSQTMGHDKMYWYQQDPGMELHLIHYSYGVNSTEKGDLSSESTVSRIRTEHFPLTLESARPSHTSQYLCASSEFAGRLNNEQFFGPGTRLTVL.

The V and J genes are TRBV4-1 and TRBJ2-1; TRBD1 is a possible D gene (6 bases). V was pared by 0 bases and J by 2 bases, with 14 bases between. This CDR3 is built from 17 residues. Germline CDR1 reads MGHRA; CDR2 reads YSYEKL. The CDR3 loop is CASSQDESRGTYNEQFF. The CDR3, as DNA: TGCGCCAGCAGCCAAGATGAGAGCAGGGGTACCTACAATGAGCAGTTCTTC.